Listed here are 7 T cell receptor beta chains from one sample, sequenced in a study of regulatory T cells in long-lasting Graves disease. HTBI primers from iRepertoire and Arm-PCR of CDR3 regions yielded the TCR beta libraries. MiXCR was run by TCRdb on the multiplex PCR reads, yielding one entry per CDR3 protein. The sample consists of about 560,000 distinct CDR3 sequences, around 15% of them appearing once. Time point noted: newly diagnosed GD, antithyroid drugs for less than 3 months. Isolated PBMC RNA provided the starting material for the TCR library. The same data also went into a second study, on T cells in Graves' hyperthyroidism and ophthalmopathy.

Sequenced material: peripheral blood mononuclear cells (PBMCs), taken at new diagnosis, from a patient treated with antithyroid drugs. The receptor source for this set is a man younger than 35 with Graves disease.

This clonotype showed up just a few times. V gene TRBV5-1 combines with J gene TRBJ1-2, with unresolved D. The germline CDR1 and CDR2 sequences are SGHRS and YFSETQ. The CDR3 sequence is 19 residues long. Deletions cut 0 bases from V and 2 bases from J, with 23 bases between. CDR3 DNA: TGCGCCAGCAGCTTGGGGGCTACACAGCCTTCGTATTCAAACTATGGCTACACCTTC. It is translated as CASSLGATQPSYSNYGYTF. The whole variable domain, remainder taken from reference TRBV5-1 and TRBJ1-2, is KAGVTQTPRYLIKTRGQQVTLSCSPISGHRSVSWYQQTPGQGLQFLFEYFSETQRNKGNFPGRFSGRQFSNSRSEMNVSTLELGDSALYLCASSLGATQPSYSNYGYTFGSGTRLTVV.

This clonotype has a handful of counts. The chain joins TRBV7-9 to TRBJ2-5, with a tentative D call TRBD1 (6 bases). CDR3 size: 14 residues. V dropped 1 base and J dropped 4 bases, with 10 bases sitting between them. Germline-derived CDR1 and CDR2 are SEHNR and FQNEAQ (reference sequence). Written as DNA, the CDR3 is TGTGCCAGCAGCTTAGTAGGACAGCCAGAGACCCAGTACTTC. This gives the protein CASSLVGQPETQYF.

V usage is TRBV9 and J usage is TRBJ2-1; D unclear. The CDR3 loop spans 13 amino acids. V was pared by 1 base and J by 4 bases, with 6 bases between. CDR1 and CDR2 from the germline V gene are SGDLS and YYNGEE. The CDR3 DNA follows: TGTGCCAGCAGCGTAAGAGCGTACAATGAGCAGTTCTTC. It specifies CASSVRAYNEQFF.

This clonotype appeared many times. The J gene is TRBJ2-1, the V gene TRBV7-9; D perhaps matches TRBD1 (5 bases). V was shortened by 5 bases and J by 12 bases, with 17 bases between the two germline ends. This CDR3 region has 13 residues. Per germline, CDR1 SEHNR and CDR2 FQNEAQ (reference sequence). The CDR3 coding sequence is TGTGCCAGCAGCATTTACTGGGGCCAGGGGCAGTTCTTC. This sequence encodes CASSIYWGQGQFF.

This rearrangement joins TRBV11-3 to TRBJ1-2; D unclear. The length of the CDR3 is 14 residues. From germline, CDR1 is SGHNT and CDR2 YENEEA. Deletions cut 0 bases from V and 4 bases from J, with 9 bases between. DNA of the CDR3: TGTGCCAGCAGCTTAGAAAACAACCTCTATGGCTACACCTTC. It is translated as CASSLENNLYGYTF.

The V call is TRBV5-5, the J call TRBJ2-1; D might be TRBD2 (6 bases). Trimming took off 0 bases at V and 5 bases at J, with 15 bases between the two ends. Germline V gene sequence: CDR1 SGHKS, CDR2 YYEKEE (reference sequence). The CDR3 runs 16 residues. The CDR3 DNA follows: TGTGCCAGCAGCTTGGTCCCGCGGGACGCACACAATGAGCAGTTCTTC. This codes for CASSLVPRDAHNEQFF.

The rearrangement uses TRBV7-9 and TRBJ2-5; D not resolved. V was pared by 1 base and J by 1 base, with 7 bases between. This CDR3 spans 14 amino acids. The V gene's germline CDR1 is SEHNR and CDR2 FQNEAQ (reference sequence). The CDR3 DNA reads TGTGCCAGCAGCTTAGATTCTCTCCAAGAGACCCAGTACTTC. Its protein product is CASSLDSLQETQYF.